The following is a T cell receptor (beta chain) sequence with its context. This clone was counted a single time. Its antigen is unknown. Per-base quality was not reported, and no clone a single base away is much larger than it. This record belongs to a study of shared clonotypes between healthy human individuals (dated by TCRdb to about 2020). At the level of the whole study: Three men and a couple of women, aged 18 to 49 years, made up the cohort. For each donor, three plates each were used for CD4 naive and CD4 memory, two plates were used for CD8 naive, and one plate was used for CD8 memory. The study deeply sequenced blood TCR repertoires of five healthy adults to estimate repertoire size and the extent of clonotype sharing between individuals. Different laboratories and diverse techniques were used to prepare libraries and sequence TCR repertoires, to increase sequencing depth and limit assay-specific biases. Between about 0.85 and 10 billion PBMCs per donor were obtained by leukapheresis. Broad study findings and their caveats: Compared with non-shared clonotypes, the clonotypes found in all four sorted-subset donors had higher generation probabilities. The genetic and exposure-history diversity represented was limited by the small number of donors. Based on pairwise subsampling, the degree of clonotype sharing among donors was expected to be affected by sequencing depth. Sampling was limited to blood, and TCR repertoires in tissue likely differ from TCR repertoires in blood. Across four donors, approximately 4.9% of naive CD4, over 3% of naive CD8, about 2.3% of memory CD4, and roughly 0.4% of memory CD8 clonotypes were shared. Estimated clonotype richness was generally larger for naive than for memory subsets. Incomplete sequencing was indicated by rarefaction of sorted-subset datasets, despite the large sequencing depth.

Using the deep immunoSEQ assay, TCR CDR3 regions were amplified from genomic DNA by multiplex PCR. Extracted genomic DNA from each cell subset was spread evenly across all wells of several immunoSEQ 96-well plates, with each plate serving as a replicate. For sorted subsets, around 0.2 ug of genomic DNA, equivalent to around 29,000 T cell genomes, went into each replicate PCR. The purified libraries were quantified using a Qubit 3.0 fluorometer, sized with a Bioanalyzer 2100, and then quantified again using the KAPA Library Quantification kit. Each immunoSEQ 96-well plate was sequenced on its own single-read 150-cycle Illumina NextSeq 550 flow cell. Per the original workflow: Because only junctional sequences without quality scores were contained in the immunoSEQ output, filtering matching that applied to full-length reads could not be performed. Sequences were annotated with PyIR, a Python wrapper for IgBLAST v1.9, and V/J genes and CDR3 were assigned using IMGT germline references. Any read was removed if the V/J assignment was weak (E-value above 1e-6), the CDR3 was missing, or the read contained stop codons, out-of-frame junctions, or ambiguous translated residues. V3J clonotypes were defined by identical inferred V gene, J gene, and CDR3 amino acid sequence. Percentage overlap between repertoires was calculated by dividing the number of shared unique clonotypes by the size of the smaller repertoire. RTK rarefaction, the Chao1 estimator, and Recon v2.1 estimates of unobserved clonotypes were used to assess repertoire richness. OLGA was used to compute generation probabilities for all TCRbeta clonotypes that the gDNA method yielded from a few donors. The table comes from immuneACCESS by way of TCRdb, which keeps in-frame sequences with V and J called. Part of the clones is missing from these tables; in studies checked, under half for an unresolved V gene and the rest for unknown reasons. V, J and clone size are those of that table, while D and trimming were read from the DNA. Recorded for this sample are about a million clones; around four fifths of them occurred a single time. The ten largest clones add up to roughly 1.4% of the sample.

The germline V gene supplies CDR1 SGHTA and CDR2 FQGNSA. The CDR3 measures 15 amino acids from cysteine to phenylalanine. The entry retains the CDR3 DNA only, 45 bases that are in frame from base 1. V trim: 8 bases; J trim: 5 bases; unmatched bases: 13. Donors were healthy HIV-negative adults with no recently reported acute infections or vaccinations. Every donor was a Caucasian adult living in Nashville, Tennessee, USA. Magnetic negative selection was used to enrich CD4+ T cells, after which naive cells were positively selected on CD45RA and the negative fraction became the memory subset. Blood was collected by leukapheresis, and PBMCs were isolated by Ficoll-Histopaque density gradient centrifugation and then cryopreserved in liquid nitrogen vapor phase. Purity and quantity of every magnetically sorted T cell population were checked by analytical flow cytometry. Each sorted fraction had its genomic DNA isolated and then quantified by UV absorbance on a Nanodrop 2000c.

This receptor was taken from a man between 18 and 35 years old in good health. Sequenced: memory CD4+ T cells sorted from blood. Explained via the paper, the cell subset or site label denotes: CD45RA-negative fraction. The V and J segments used are TRBV7-2 and TRBJ2-7, and 9 bases in between align with TRBD2. The CDR3 region: CASLRAGGPSDEQYF. In nucleotides, the sequence is TGTGCCAGCCTGAGGGCGGGAGGGCCCTCGGACGAGCAGTACTTC.